This T cell receptor (beta chain) was captured in a study of cytomegalovirus exposure and HLA in healthy donors. Study outcomes and limitations: Reportedly, fewer N-insertions than the approximately 600-donor mean appeared in an Asian-associated ancestry cluster in a later analysis. The authors excluded some V segments, including TRBV6-2 and TRBV6-3, as indistinguishable. CMV antigen specificity was confirmed in vitro for a few CMV-associated chains.

This clone was picked up a small number of times. Its specificity is unknown. Germline CDR1 reads LNHDA; CDR2 reads SQIVND (reference sequence). The V segment lost 5 bases and the J segment 5 bases; nucleotides outside the gene matches: 8. The CDR3 is made up of 15 amino acids. The study ran its PCR with 60 Vbeta and 13 Jbeta primers. Sequenced by immunoSEQ multiplex PCR; TCRdb stores in-frame clones only, minus some. The sample holds about 82,000 clones, about 9.4% seen once. The specimen sequenced was PBMCs. The genes are TRBV19 and TRBJ1-1; 10 bases fit TRBD1. The receptor's source is a man aged 55-75 years in good health and CMV-seropositive. CDR3 coding DNA: TGTGCCAGTAGTCCAGGGACAGGGGCGGGAACTGAAGCTTTCTTT. Translation gives CASSPGTGAGTEAFF.